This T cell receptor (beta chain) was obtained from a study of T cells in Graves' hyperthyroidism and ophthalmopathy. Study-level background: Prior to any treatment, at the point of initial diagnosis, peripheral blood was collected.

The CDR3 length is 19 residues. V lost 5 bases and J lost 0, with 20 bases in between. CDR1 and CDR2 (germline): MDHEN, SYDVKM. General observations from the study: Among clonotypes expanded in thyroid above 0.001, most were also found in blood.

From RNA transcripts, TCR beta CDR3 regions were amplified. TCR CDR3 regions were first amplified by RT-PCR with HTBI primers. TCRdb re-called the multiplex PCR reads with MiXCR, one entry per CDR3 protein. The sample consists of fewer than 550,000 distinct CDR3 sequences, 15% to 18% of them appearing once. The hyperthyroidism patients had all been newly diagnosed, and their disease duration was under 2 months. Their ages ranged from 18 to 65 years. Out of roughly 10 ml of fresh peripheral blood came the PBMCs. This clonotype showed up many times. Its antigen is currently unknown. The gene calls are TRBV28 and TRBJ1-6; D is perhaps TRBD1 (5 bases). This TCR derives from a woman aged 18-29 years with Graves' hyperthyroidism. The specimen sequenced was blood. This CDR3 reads CASSPLRRGSSSYNSPLHF. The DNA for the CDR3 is TGTGCCAGCAGTCCCTTACGGCGGGGGTCGAGCTCCTATAATTCACCCCTCCACTTT. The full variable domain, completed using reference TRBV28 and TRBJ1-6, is DVKVTQSSRYLVKRTGEKVFLECVQDMDHENMFWYRQDPGLGLRLIYFSYDVKMKEKGDIPEGYSVSREKKERFSLILESASTNQTSMYLCASSPLRRGSSSYNSPLHFGNGTRLTVT.